The 30 T cell receptor beta chains in this list originate from one sample, sequenced in a study of CD8+ T cells in alopecia areata (dated by TCRdb to between 2018 and 2020). Preparation of the library involved the immunoSEQ multiplex PCR assay. To provide template for TCR sequencing, every sample had RNA extracted and reverse transcribed into cDNA. Held by TCRdb, this immuneACCESS table contains in-frame sequences only and omits some clones. Under half of the omission traces to an unresolved V gene where checked; the cause of the rest is unknown. For this sample there are about 200,000 clones; 56% appear just once. The ten largest clonotypes hold approximately 4.9% of the sample. The sample consisted of CD8+ T cells sorted from blood. Receptor source: a human donor in good health.

This chain connects TRBV29-1 to TRBJ2-7, with D possibly being TRBD1 (6 bases). The CDR3 is made up of 16 amino acids. Deletions cut 0 bases from V and 0 bases from J, with 15 bases between. Germline V gene lookup returns CDR1 SQVTM and CDR2 ANQGSEA. In DNA form, the CDR3 reads TGCAGCGTTGAAGATAGAGGGGGTCGCGGCTCCTACGAGCAGTACTTC. Its protein is CSVEDRGGRGSYEQYF.

The rearrangement uses TRBV25-1 and TRBJ2-5; tentatively, D is TRBD1 (5 bases). This CDR3 spans 12 amino acids. Trimming cost V 6 bases and J 5 bases, with 10 bases left between them. Germline CDR1 and CDR2: MGHDK and SYGVNS. CDR3 residues: CASRGPRETQYF. In DNA form, the CDR3 reads TGTGCCAGCAGGGGGCCAAGGGAGACCCAGTACTTC.

The chain links TRBV7-3 to TRBJ2-3; TRBD1 agrees at 9 bases. In germline, CDR1 is SGHTA, CDR2 FQGTGA. The CDR3 contains 15 residues. The V gene end was trimmed by 4 bases and the J gene end by 5 bases; junction bases not matched to a gene: 7. The CDR3 spells CASSSTGGARDTQYF. The CDR3 nucleotides read TGTGCCAGCAGCTCCACAGGGGGCGCGAGAGATACGCAGTATTTT.

The chain carries TRBV7-8 and TRBJ1-5, with D possibly TRBD1 on 6 matching bases. Per the germline V gene, CDR1 is SGHVS and CDR2 is FQNEAQ. The V gene lost 2 bases and the J gene lost 0 bases, with 8 bases spanning the gap. The CDR3 has 15 amino acids. CDR3 bases: TGTGCCAGCAGCTTACAGGGGATTAGCAATCAGCCCCAGCATTTT. Protein: CASSLQGISNQPQHF.

The rearrangement joins TRBV7-9 to TRBJ1-1, with 7 bases identical to TRBD1. J was trimmed by 3 bases and V by 6 bases; bases with no gene match: 13. Germline V gene sequence: CDR1 SEHNR, CDR2 FQNEAQ (reference sequence). CDR3 size: 16 residues. The DNA for the CDR3 is TGTGCCAGCAGTTCCTGGACAGGAGGGCGCGACACTGAAGCTTTCTTT. This sequence encodes CASSSWTGGRDTEAFF.

This clone was seen only a few times. This sequence joins TRBV29-1 and TRBJ1-3; D remains unclear. Germline V CDR1 and CDR2: SQVTM, ANQGSEA. CDR3 size: 14 residues. Trimming took 2 bases from V and 0 from J, leaving 8 bases between them. CDR3 in DNA: TGCAGCGTTGAACTGGAATTCTCTGGAAACACCATATATTTT. Protein product: CSVELEFSGNTIYF.

This clone was counted between two and nine times. The chain links TRBV30 to TRBJ2-2; D is undetermined. This CDR3 region has 14 residues. The V end was cut by 4 bases, the J end by 3 bases, with 12 bases between. Germline V gives CDR1 GTSNPN, CDR2 SVGIG (reference sequence). CDR3 nucleotide sequence: TGTGCCTGGATCGGAGCAGGTCACACCGGGGAGCTGTTTTTT. This encodes CAWIGAGHTGELFF. The full variable domain, in which reference TRBV30 and TRBJ2-2 provide the parts outside the CDR3, is SQTIHQWPATLVQPVGSPLSLECTVEGTSNPNLYWYRQAAGRGLQLLFYSVGIGQISSEVPQNLSASRPQDRQFILSSKKLLLSDSGFYLCAWIGAGHTGELFFGEGSRLTVL.

V and J are TRBV7-9 and TRBJ1-1, with D tentatively TRBD1 (6 bases). The ends were cut back, 6 bases at V and 4 bases at J, with 21 bases in the middle. Germline V lookup: CDR1 SEHNR, CDR2 FQNEAQ (reference sequence). The CDR3 covers 16 residues. As DNA, the CDR3 is TGTGCCAGCAGATACGGGACAAGCGGAAGGGGCACTGAAGCTTTCTTT. It encodes CASRYGTSGRGTEAFF.

The V call is TRBV15, the J call TRBJ1-2, with 7 bases lining up with TRBD1. The J segment lost 3 bases and the V segment lost 5 bases, leaving 12 bases of the junction unmatched. Germline lookup yields CDR1 LNHNV and CDR2 YYDKDF (reference sequence). The CDR3 spans 16 residues. The CDR3 DNA is TGTGCCACCAGCGGAGGCACCGGACAGGCACACTATGGCTACACCTTC. Translating gives CATSGGTGQAHYGYTF.

Comment on this clone: Its ends do not fully match the called genes, so a read error is possible. The chain is built from TRBV6-5 and TRBJ2-7; possibly TRBD1 or TRBD2 for D (6 bases each). Germline V gene sequence: CDR1 MNHEY, CDR2 SVGAGI. CDR3 length equals 12 residues. This chain's CDR3 is CAISGGLGEQYF. CDR3 DNA: TGTGCCATCAGTGGGGGGCTAGGGGAGCAGTACTTC.

This clone has just a few counts. The chain couples TRBV29-1 to TRBJ2-1; 7 nucleotides agree with TRBD2. The J segment lost 7 bases and the V segment lost 6 bases, leaving 12 bases of the junction unmatched. Germline assignment: CDR1 SQVTM and CDR2 ANQGSEA. CDR3 length equals 14 residues. Here the CDR3 reads CSVDASGGQNEQFF. The CDR3 DNA reads as TGCAGCGTAGACGCTAGCGGCGGTCAGAATGAGCAGTTCTTC.

The chain combines TRBV9 with TRBJ1-1, with 9 bases matching TRBD1. The CDR3 is made up of 14 amino acids. Germline V gene data show CDR1 as SGDLS and CDR2 as YYNGEE. The junction had 5 bases not matched to a gene; V was cut back by 2 bases and J by 6 bases. The DNA of the CDR3 is TGTGCCAGCAGCGTCGGGACAGGGAGGCCTGAAGCTTTCTTT. Its protein product is CASSVGTGRPEAFF.

This chain uses TRBV9 with TRBJ1-1; no clear D. V was trimmed by 0 bases and J by 8 bases, leaving 8 bases between them. CDR3 size: 12 residues. CDR1 is SGDLS and CDR2 is YYNGEE in the germline V gene. CDR3 nucleotides: TGTGCCAGCAGCGTAGAGGGATCCGAAGCTTTCTTT. Protein: CASSVEGSEAFF. Looking up the rest from reference TRBV9 and TRBJ1-1 gives the full variable domain: DSGVTQTPKHLITATGQRVTLRCSPRSGDLSVYWYQQSLDQGLQFLIQYYNGEERAKGNILERFSAQQFPDLHSELNLSSLELGDSALYFCASSVEGSEAFFGQGTRLTVV.

The rearrangement links TRBV6-6 to TRBJ1-5; no clear D. The CDR3 spans 11 residues. CDR1 and CDR2 (germline): MNHNY, SVGAGI (reference sequence). V lost 4 bases, J lost 5 bases, and 3 bases lay in between. The CDR3 protein is CASSSHQPQHF. As DNA, the CDR3 is TGTGCCAGCAGTTCCCATCAGCCCCAGCATTTT.

This clone occurred a few times. The CDR3 reads CATRNNPNPLNTGELFF. CDR3 sequence (DNA): TGTGCCACCAGGAACAACCCCAACCCGCTGAACACCGGGGAGCTGTTTTTT. The V gene is TRBV15, the J gene TRBJ2-2; D is uncertain. V dropped 6 bases and J dropped 1 base, with 18 bases sitting between them. This CDR3 contains 17 residues. CDR1 and CDR2 (germline): LNHNV, YYDKDF (reference sequence).

This clone showed up just once. V gene TRBV13 combines with J gene TRBJ2-5; possible D gene TRBD2, 5 bases. The length of the CDR3 is 14 residues. The ends were cut back, 5 bases at V and 6 bases at J, with 16 bases in the middle. Germline lookup yields CDR1 PRHDT and CDR2 FYEKMQ (reference sequence). CDR3 residues: CASSPWVGDKTQYF. As DNA, the CDR3 is TGTGCCAGCAGCCCCTGGGTCGGGGATAAGACCCAGTACTTC.

V is TRBV25-1 and J is TRBJ2-5; D is perhaps TRBD1 or TRBD2 (5 bases each). CDR1 is MGHDK, CDR2 SYGVNS, per germline. This CDR3 is built from 12 residues. Trimming cost V 6 bases and J 5 bases, with 10 bases left between them. The CDR3 loop reads CASRGERETQYF. CDR3 nucleotide sequence: TGTGCCAGCAGGGGGGAGAGGGAGACCCAGTACTTC.

The gene calls are TRBV7-9 and TRBJ1-1, with 7 nucleotides matching TRBD1. CDR1 is SEHNR and CDR2 is FQNEAQ in the germline V gene (reference sequence). The CDR3 sequence is 18 residues long. Trimming took 4 bases from V and 1 from J; bases not matched to a gene: 15. The CDR3 DNA sequence: TGTGCCAGCAGCTACCACTTGGAAGGAGGGGGCTCGAACACTGAAGCTTTCTTT. Its protein is CASSYHLEGGGSNTEAFF.

The chain employs TRBV6-6 and TRBJ2-5, with D possibly matching TRBD2 (6 bases). The germline gives CDR1 MNHNY, CDR2 SVGAGI (reference sequence). Trimming took off 0 bases at V and 5 bases at J, with 10 bases between the two ends. The CDR3 contains 14 residues. CDR3 amino acids: CASSYSVRGETQYF. DNA of the CDR3: TGTGCCAGCAGTTACTCAGTCCGGGGGGAGACCCAGTACTTC.

This clone appeared a few times. The chain couples TRBV29-1 to TRBJ2-3, with unresolved D. Germline CDR1 is SQVTM and CDR2 is ANQGSEA. V was cut by 6 bases and J by 1 base, with 8 bases left in between. The CDR3 spans 12 residues. The CDR3, as DNA: TGCAGCGTCGCCACGGGCACAGATACGCAGTATTTT. Its translation: CSVATGTDTQYF.

The rearrangement joins TRBV6-5 to TRBJ1-5; tentatively, D is TRBD1 (5 bases). CDR3 length: 12 amino acids. CDR1 and CDR2 from the germline V gene are MNHEY and SVGAGI. V was clipped by 5 bases and J by 7 bases, with 9 bases between them. The CDR3 DNA sequence: TGTGCCAGCAGTATGGGGGGGCAGCCCCAGCATTTT. Encoded protein: CASSMGGQPQHF.

The rearrangement uses TRBV25-1 and TRBJ1-5, with D possibly being TRBD1 (5 bases). Germline lookup yields CDR1 MGHDK and CDR2 SYGVNS. The CDR3 consists of 13 residues. V was clipped by 1 base and J by 9 bases, with 10 bases between them. CDR3 sequence reads: CASSEFTGPPQHF. In DNA, the CDR3 is TGTGCCAGCAGTGAATTCACGGGACCGCCCCAGCATTTT.

Turning to this clone: The identical CDR3 is also encoded by other nucleotide sequences in the sample. V is TRBV5-1 and J is TRBJ1-1; D remains ambiguous. CDR3 size: 13 residues. Germline lookup yields CDR1 SGHRS and CDR2 YFSETQ. The V gene lost 0 bases and the J gene lost 1 base, with 4 bases spanning the gap. CDR3 DNA sequence: TGCGCCAGCAGCTTGGGCAGGAACACTGAAGCTTTCTTT. This gives the protein CASSLGRNTEAFF. The whole variable domain, remainder taken from reference TRBV5-1 and TRBJ1-1, is KAGVTQTPRYLIKTRGQQVTLSCSPISGHRSVSWYQQTPGQGLQFLFEYFSETQRNKGNFPGRFSGRQFSNSRSEMNVSTLELGDSALYLCASSLGRNTEAFFGQGTRLTVV.

This clone showed up just a few times. This chain joins TRBV7-9 and TRBJ2-4, with D hard to call. CDR3 length: 17 amino acids. The germline gives CDR1 SEHNR, CDR2 FQNEAQ (reference sequence). Trimming took off 3 bases at V and 0 bases at J, with 15 bases between the two ends. CDR3 nucleotides: TGTGCCAGCAGCTTCAGCCAAGGGTTTCTAGCCAAAAACATTCAGTACTTC. This translates into CASSFSQGFLAKNIQYF.

This clone turned up a few times. The gene calls are TRBV19 and TRBJ2-7; a possible D gene is TRBD1 (5 bases). The CDR3 has 13 residues. V gave up 3 bases and J gave up 5 bases, with 11 bases separating them. Per germline, CDR1 LNHDA and CDR2 SQIVND (reference sequence). In DNA form, the CDR3 reads TGTGCCAGTAGTATCATCCTCAGGGACGAGCAGTACTTC. Its translation is CASSIILRDEQYF.

The chain carries TRBV7-9 and TRBJ1-2; 7 nucleotides agree with TRBD1. CDR1 and CDR2 (germline): SEHNR, FQNEAQ (reference sequence). CDR3 length equals 15 residues. The ends lost 7 bases at V and 1 base at J; junction bases unmatched: 9. The CDR3 here is CASTPGDSFNYGYTF. For the CDR3, the DNA is TGTGCCAGCACCCCGGGGGACAGCTTTAACTATGGCTACACCTTC. The whole variable domain, remainder taken from reference TRBV7-9 and TRBJ1-2, is DTGVSQNPRHKITKRGQNVTFRCDPISEHNRLYWYRQTLGQGPEFLTYFQNEAQLEKSRLLSDRFSAERPKGSFSTLEIQRTEQGDSAMYLCASTPGDSFNYGYTFGSGTRLTVV.

This clone was detected a few times. For the CDR3, the DNA is TGTGCCAGTAGTATATTGACAGGGGCCTACGAGCAGTACTTC. Translating it yields CASSILTGAYEQYF. V and J are TRBV19 and TRBJ2-7; 8 positions agree with TRBD1. The junction had 2 bases not matched to a gene; V was cut back by 2 bases and J by 2 bases. Germline-derived CDR1 and CDR2 are LNHDA and SQIVND (reference sequence). CDR3 size: 14 residues.

The rearrangement joins TRBV2 to TRBJ1-2; D gene ambiguous. This CDR3 region has 10 residues. V lost 3 bases to trimming and J lost 8 bases, with 4 bases between them. Germline CDR1 reads SNHLY; CDR2 reads FYNNEI. The chain's CDR3 is CASSETGYTF. In DNA, the CDR3 is TGTGCCAGCAGTGAGACCGGCTACACCTTC.

The chain couples TRBV11-3 to TRBJ2-3; 9 bases are a match to TRBD1. J lost 0 bases, V lost 5 bases, and 6 bases had no gene match. Germline V gene sequence: CDR1 SGHNT, CDR2 YENEEA. The CDR3 sequence is 16 residues long. CDR3 in DNA: TGTGCCAGCAGCATCGGACAGGGGACTAGCACAGATACGCAGTATTTT. Its protein is CASSIGQGTSTDTQYF.

This chain connects TRBV9 to TRBJ1-2; tentative D call: TRBD1 (6 bases). Germline assignment: CDR1 SGDLS and CDR2 YYNGEE. The V end lost 5 bases, the J end lost 8 bases, and 22 bases lay between the germline ends. The CDR3 loop spans 15 amino acids. As DNA, the CDR3 is TGTGCCAGCAGTGAAAACGGACAGTCCGGACGGGGCTACACCTTC. This translates into CASSENGQSGRGYTF.